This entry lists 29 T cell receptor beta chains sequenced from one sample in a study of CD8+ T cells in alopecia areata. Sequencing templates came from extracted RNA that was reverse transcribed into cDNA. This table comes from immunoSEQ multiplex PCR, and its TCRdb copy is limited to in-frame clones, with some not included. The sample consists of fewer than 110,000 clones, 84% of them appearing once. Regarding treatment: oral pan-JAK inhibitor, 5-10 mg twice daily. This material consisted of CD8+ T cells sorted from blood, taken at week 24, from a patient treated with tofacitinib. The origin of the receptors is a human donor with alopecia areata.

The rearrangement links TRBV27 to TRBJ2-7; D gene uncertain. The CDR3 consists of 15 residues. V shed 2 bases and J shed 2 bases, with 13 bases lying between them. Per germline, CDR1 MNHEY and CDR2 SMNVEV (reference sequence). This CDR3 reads CASSLGVGITYEQYF. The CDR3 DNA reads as TGTGCCAGCAGTTTAGGTGTGGGGATTACCTACGAGCAGTACTTC.

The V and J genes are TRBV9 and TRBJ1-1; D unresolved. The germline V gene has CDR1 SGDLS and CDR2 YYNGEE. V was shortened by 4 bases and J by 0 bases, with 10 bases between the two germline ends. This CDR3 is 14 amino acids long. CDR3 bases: TGTGCCAGCAGCCCTACAGATATGAACACTGAAGCTTTCTTT. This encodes CASSPTDMNTEAFF. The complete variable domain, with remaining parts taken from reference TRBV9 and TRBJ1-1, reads DSGVTQTPKHLITATGQRVTLRCSPRSGDLSVYWYQQSLDQGLQFLIQYYNGEERAKGNILERFSAQQFPDLHSELNLSSLELGDSALYFCASSPTDMNTEAFFGQGTRLTVV.

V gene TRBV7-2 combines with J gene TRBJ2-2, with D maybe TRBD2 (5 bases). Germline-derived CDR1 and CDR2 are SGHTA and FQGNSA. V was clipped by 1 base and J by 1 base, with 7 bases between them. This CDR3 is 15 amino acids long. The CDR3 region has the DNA TGTGCCAGCAGCTTAGTTCGGGGGAACACCGGGGAGCTGTTTTTT. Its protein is CASSLVRGNTGELFF.

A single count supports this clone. CDR3 loop: CASSRPNTGELFF. The CDR3 coding sequence is TGTGCCAGCAGCCGTCCGAACACCGGGGAGCTGTTTTTT. The rearrangement uses TRBV11-2 and TRBJ2-2; D not certain. Germline-derived CDR1 and CDR2 are SGHAT and FQNNGV. This CDR3 contains 13 residues. The germline V and J ends were trimmed by 5 bases and 0 bases, with 4 bases remaining between them. The full variable domain, rest sourced from reference TRBV11-2 and TRBJ2-2, is EAGVAQSPRYKIIEKRQSVAFWCNPISGHATLYWYQQILGQGPKLLIQFQNNGVVDDSQLPKDRFSAERLKGVDSTLKIQPAKLEDSAVYLCASSRPNTGELFFGEGSRLTVL.

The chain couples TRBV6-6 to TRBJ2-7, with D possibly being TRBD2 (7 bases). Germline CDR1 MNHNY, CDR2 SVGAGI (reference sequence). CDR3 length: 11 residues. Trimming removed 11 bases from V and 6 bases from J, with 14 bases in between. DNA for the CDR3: TGTGCCGGGGGGGGGCTACTCGAGCAGTACTTC. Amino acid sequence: CAGGGLLEQYF.

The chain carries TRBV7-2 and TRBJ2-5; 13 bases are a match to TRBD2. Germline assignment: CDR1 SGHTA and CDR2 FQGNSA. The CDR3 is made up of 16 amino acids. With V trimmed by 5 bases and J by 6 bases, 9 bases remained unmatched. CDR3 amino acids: CASSAGLAGERKTQYF. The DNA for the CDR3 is TGTGCCAGCAGCGCTGGACTAGCGGGGGAAAGGAAGACCCAGTACTTC.

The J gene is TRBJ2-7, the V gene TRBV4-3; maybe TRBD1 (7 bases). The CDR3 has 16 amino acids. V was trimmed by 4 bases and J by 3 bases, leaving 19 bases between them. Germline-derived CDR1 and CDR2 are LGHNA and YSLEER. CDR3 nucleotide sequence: TGCGCCAGCAGCCGCCAATCGACAGGGACTCACTACGAGCAGTACTTC. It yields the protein CASSRQSTGTHYEQYF.

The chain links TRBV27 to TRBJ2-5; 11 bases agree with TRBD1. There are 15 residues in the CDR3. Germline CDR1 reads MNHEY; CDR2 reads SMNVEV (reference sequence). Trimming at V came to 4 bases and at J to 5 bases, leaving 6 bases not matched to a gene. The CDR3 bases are TGTGCCAGCAGTTCACTGGACAGGGGGCAGGAGACCCAGTACTTC. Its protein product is CASSSLDRGQETQYF.

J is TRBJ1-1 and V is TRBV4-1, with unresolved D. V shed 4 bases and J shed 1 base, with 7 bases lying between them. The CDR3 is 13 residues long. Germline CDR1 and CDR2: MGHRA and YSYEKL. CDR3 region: CASSLDKNTEAFF. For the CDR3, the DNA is TGCGCCAGCAGCCTCGACAAGAACACTGAAGCTTTCTTT.

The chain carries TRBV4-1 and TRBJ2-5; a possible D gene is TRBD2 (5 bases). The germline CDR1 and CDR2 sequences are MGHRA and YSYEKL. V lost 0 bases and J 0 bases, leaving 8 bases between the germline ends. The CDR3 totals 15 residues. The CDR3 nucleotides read TGCGCCAGCAGCCAAGATTCAGCGGACCAAGAGACCCAGTACTTC. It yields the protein CASSQDSADQETQYF.

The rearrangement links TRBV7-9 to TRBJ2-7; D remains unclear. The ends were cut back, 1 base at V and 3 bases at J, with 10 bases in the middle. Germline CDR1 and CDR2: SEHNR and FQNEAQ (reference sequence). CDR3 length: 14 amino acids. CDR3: CASSLVDGHYEQYF. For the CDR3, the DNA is TGTGCCAGCAGCTTAGTGGACGGCCACTACGAGCAGTACTTC.

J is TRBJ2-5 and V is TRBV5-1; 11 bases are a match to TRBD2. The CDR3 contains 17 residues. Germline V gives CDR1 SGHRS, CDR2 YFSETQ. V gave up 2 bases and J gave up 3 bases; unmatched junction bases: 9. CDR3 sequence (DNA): TGCGCCAGCAGCTTCTTAGATGCTAGCGGGGGGAAAGAGACCCAGTACTTC. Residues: CASSFLDASGGKETQYF.

DNA of the CDR3: TGCGCCAGCAGTGATAGGAATGAGCAGTTCTTC. Translating gives CASSDRNEQFF. The genes are TRBV10-2 and TRBJ2-1; D is unclear. Trimming took off 3 bases at V and 7 bases at J, with 4 bases between the two ends. The germline V gene encodes CDR1 WSHSY and CDR2 SAAADI. CDR3 length: 11 residues.

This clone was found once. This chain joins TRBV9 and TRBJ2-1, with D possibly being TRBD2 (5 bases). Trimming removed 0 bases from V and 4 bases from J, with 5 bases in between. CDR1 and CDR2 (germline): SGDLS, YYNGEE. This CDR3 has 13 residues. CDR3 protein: CASSVAGYNEQFF. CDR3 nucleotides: TGTGCCAGCAGCGTAGCGGGGTACAATGAGCAGTTCTTC.

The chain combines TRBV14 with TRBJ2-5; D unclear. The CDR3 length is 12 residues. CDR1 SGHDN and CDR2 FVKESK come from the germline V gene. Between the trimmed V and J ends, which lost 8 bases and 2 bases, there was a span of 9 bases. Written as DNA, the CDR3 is TGTGCCAGCCTAAGGAAACAAGAGACCCAGTACTTC. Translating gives CASLRKQETQYF. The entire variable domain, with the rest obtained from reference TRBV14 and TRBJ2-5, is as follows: EAGVTQFPSHSVIEKGQTVTLRCDPISGHDNLYWYRRVMGKEIKFLLHFVKESKQDESGMPNNRFLAERTGGTYSTLKVQPAELEDSGVYFCASLRKQETQYFGPGTRLLVL.

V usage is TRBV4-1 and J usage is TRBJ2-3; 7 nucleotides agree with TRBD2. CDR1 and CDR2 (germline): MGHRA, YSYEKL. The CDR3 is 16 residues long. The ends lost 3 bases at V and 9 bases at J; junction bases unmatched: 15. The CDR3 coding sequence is TGCGCCAGCAGCCATAGCAAGGGGCGGGGGAGAAGGACGCAGTATTTT. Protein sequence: CASSHSKGRGRRTQYF.

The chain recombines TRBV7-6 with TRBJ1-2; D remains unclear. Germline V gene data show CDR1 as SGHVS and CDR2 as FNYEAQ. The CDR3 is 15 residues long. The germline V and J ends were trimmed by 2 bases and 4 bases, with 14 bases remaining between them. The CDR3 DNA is TGTGCCAGCAGCTTATCGTCGGGCTTCGGCTATGGCTACACCTTC. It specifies CASSLSSGFGYGYTF.

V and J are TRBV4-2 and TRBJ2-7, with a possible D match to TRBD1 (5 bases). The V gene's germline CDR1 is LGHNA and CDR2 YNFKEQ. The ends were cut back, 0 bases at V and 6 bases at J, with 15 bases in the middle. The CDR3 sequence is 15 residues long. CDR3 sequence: CASSQERQRLREQYF. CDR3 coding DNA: TGTGCCAGCAGCCAAGAGAGACAGAGATTGCGCGAGCAGTACTTC.

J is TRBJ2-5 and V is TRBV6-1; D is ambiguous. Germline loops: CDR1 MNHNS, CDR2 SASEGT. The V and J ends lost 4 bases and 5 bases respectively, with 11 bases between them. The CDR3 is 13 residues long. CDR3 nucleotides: TGTGCCAGCAGTGCCAGGTGGTCTGAGACCCAGTACTTC. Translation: CASSARWSETQYF.

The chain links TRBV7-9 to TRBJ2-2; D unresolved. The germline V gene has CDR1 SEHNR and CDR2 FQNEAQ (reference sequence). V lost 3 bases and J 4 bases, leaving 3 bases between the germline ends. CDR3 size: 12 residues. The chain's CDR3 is CASSLGTGELFF. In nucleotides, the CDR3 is TGTGCCAGCAGCTTGGGCACCGGGGAGCTGTTTTTT.

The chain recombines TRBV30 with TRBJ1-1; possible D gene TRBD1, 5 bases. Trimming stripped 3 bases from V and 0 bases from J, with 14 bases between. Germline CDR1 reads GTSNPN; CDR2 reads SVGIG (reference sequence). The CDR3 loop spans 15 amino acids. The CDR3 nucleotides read TGTGCCTGGAGGCGTGGGAGGGGTATGAACACTGAAGCTTTCTTT. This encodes CAWRRGRGMNTEAFF.

The CDR3 is CSVGDRWEGYTF. The CDR3 DNA reads TGCAGCGTGGGGGACAGGTGGGAGGGCTACACCTTC. The chain has TRBV29-1 and TRBJ1-2, with 8 bases matching TRBD1. Unmatched junction bases numbered 8, after V lost 6 bases and J lost 8 bases. Germline assignment: CDR1 SQVTM and CDR2 ANQGSEA. The CDR3 consists of 12 residues. The full variable domain, rest sourced from reference TRBV29-1 and TRBJ1-2, is SAVISQKPSRDICQRGTSLTIQCQVDSQVTMMFWYRQQPGQSLTLIATANQGSEATYESGFVIDKFPISRPNLTFSTLTVSNMSPEDSSIYLCSVGDRWEGYTFGSGTRLTVV.

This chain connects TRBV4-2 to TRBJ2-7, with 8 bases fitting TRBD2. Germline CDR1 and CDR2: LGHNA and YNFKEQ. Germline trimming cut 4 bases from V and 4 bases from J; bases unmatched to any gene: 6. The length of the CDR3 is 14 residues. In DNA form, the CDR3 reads TGTGCCAGCAGCCTCAGCTTAGCGGGGTACGAGCAGTACTTC. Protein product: CASSLSLAGYEQYF.

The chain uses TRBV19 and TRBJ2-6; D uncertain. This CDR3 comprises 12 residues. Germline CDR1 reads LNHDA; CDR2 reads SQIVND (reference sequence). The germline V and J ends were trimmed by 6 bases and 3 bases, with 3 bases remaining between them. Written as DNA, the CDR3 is TGTGCCAGTAGGTTTGGGGCCAACGTCCTGACTTTC. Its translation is CASRFGANVLTF.

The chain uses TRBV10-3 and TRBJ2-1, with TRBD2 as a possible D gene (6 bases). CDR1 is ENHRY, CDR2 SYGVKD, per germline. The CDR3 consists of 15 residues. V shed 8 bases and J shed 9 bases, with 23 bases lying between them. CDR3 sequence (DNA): TGTGCCATCCCTGGGCCGGGGGTCTCGAGGTTTGAGCAGTTCTTC. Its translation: CAIPGPGVSRFEQFF.

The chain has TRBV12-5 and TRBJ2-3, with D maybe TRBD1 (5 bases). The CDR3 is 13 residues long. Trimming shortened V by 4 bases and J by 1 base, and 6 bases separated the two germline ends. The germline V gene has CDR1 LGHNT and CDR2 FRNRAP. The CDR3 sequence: CASGWGRTDTQYF. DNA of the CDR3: TGTGCTAGTGGTTGGGGCCGCACAGATACGCAGTATTTT.

The CDR3 nucleotides are TGCGCCAGCAGCTACCGGGGGTCCTACAATGAGCAGTTCTTC. It yields the protein CASSYRGSYNEQFF. The V gene is TRBV5-1, the J gene TRBJ2-1, with D possibly being TRBD2 (6 bases). The CDR3 consists of 14 residues. V lost 3 bases, J lost 1 base, and 8 bases lay in between. The germline gives CDR1 SGHRS, CDR2 YFSETQ.

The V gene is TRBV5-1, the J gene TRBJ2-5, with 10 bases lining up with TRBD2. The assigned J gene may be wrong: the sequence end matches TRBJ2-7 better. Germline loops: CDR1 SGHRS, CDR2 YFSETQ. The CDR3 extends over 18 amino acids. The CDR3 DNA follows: TGCGCCAGCAGCCGCCCGCGCTCAGGACTAGCGGCATCCTACGAGCAGTACTTC. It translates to CASSRPRSGLAASYEQYF.

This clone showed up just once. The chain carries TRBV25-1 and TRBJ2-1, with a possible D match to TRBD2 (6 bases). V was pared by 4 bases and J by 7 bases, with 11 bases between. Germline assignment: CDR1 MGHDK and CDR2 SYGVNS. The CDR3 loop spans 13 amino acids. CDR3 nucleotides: TGTGCCAGCAGTGTTGGGGGGACGAATGAGCAGTTCTTC. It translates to CASSVGGTNEQFF.